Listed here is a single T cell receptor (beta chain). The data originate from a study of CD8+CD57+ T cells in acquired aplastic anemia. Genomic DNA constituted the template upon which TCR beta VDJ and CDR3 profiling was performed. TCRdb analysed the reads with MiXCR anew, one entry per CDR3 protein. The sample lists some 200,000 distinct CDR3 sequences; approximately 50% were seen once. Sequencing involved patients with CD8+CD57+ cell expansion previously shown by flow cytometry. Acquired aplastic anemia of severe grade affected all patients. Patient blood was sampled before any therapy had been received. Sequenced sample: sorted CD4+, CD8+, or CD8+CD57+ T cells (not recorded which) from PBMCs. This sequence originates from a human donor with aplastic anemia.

The CDR3 DNA follows: TGCAGTGCCCGAGGACAGGTTGAAAAACTGTTTTTT. It codes for CSARGQVEKLFF. The chain is built from TRBV20-1 and TRBJ1-4; 7 bases are shared with TRBD1. Germline loops: CDR1 DFQATT, CDR2 SNEGSKA (reference sequence). The CDR3 is made up of 12 amino acids. The V and J ends lost 6 bases and 7 bases, in that order; junction bases with no gene match: 5.